This entry is about one T cell receptor beta chain. The data stem from a study of cytotoxic CD8 clonotypes in ibrutinib-treated CLL. TCRdb's copy holds only in-frame clones and misses some; the assay was immunoSEQ multiplex PCR. Of approximately 330,000 clones listed, around four fifths are singletons. The CDR3 extends over 13 amino acids. This clonotype originated in a human donor with chronic lymphocytic leukemia. V and J are TRBV21-1 and TRBJ2-7; TRBD2 is taken as the D call from the table, unchecked against the DNA. TRBV21-1 is designated a pseudogene. The sample here was PBMCs, taken before ibrutinib treatment. CDR3 loop: CASNGGEAYEQYF. The CDR3 coding sequence is TGTGCCAGCAATGGGGGGGAAGCCTACGAGCAGTACTTC.